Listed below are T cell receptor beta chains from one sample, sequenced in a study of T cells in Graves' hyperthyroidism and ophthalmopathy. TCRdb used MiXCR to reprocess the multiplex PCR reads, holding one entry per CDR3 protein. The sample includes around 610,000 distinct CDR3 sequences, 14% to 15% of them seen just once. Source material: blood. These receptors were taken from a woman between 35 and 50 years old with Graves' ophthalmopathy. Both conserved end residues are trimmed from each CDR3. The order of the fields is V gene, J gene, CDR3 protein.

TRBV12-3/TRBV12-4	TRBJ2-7	ASSLSSIYEQY
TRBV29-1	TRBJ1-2	SVVGQGLGYT
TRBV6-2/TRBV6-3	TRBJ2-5	ASSPMLAGETQY
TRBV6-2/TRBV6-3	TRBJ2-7	ASSYPPGLYDTTYEQY
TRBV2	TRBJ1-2	ASSEVGAPALDGYT
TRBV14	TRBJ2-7	ASSQVRGTYEQY
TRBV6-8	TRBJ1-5	ASRRLNRGTPNQPQH
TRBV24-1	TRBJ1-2	ATSDPGDNCGYT
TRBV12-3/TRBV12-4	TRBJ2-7	ASSLPPVASSYEQY
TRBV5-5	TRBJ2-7	ASSFILAGVGQY
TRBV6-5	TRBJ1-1	ASSYPWDRGTEAF
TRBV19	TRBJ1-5	ASSPGGALYSNQPQH
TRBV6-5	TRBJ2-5	ASSSGTAQETQY
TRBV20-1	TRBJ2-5	SARALAGREGTQY
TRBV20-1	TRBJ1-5	SARSQDFRNQPQH
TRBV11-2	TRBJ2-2	ASSWTVDTGELF
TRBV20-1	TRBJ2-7	SASAPGGRNSYEQY
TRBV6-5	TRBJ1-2	ASSPDREGYGYT
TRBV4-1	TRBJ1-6	ASSQDGTGPKYNSPLH
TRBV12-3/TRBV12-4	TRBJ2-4	ASSLATGLGDPIQY
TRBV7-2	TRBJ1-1	ASSLVCGNTEAF
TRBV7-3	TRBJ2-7	ASSFGVGYEQY
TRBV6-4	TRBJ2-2	ASSDRYRQLDGELF
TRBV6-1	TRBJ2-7	ASSEERESSYEQY
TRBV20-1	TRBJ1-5	SAQPGGNQPQH
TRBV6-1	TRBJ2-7	ASSTERVREQY
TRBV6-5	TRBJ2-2	ASSIMTNTGELF
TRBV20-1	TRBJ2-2	SAREAGTSGRGELF
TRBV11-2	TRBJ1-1	ASSPLEGGTTEAF
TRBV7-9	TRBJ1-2	ASSHGTGDGYT
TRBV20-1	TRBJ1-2	SASLGYGYT
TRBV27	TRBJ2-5	ASSPWGLAVYRETQY
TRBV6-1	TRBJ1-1	ASSERWGGTEAF
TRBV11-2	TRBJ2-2	ASSLLLIYTNTGELS
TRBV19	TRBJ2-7	ASSTSTSAYEQY
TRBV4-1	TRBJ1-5	ASSHNREVNQPQH
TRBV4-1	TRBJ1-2	ASSQEPGANYGYT
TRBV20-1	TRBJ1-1	SADGRGRNEAF
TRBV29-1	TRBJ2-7	SAGGDRVEQY
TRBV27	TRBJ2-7	ASSLSWGGAYEQY
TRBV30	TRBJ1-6	AWSSVDGSPLH
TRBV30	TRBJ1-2	AWSVLGGGYT
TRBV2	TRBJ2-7	ASRTGTSDHEQY